This T cell receptor beta chain emerged from a study of cytomegalovirus exposure and HLA in healthy donors. Whole-study context: Within an early data release were tens of millions of unique TCRs drawn from HLA-typed donors.

The CDR3 loop spans 16 amino acids. General study results and limits: Sequencing likely generated an artifact that appeared as a cluster of highly shared sequence variants.

This clone appeared a single time. The antigen is undetermined. The PCR used 60 Vbeta and 13 Jbeta primers. Method: immunoSEQ multiplex PCR; TCRdb's copy keeps in-frame clones and lacks some. The sample lists over 150,000 clones, roughly 76% seen once, with roughly 1.4% in the top ten. The chain has TRBV21-1 and TRBJ2-4; TRBD2 is the table's D call, not checked against the DNA. TRBV21-1 is recorded as a pseudogene. The receptor was isolated from a man in his 60s in good health and CMV-seronegative. Sequenced input: PBMCs. CDR3 DNA sequence: TGTGCCAGCAGCAAAGTCCCTAGCGGGGGGGTAGACATTCAGTACTTC. Translated: CASSKVPSGGVDIQYF.